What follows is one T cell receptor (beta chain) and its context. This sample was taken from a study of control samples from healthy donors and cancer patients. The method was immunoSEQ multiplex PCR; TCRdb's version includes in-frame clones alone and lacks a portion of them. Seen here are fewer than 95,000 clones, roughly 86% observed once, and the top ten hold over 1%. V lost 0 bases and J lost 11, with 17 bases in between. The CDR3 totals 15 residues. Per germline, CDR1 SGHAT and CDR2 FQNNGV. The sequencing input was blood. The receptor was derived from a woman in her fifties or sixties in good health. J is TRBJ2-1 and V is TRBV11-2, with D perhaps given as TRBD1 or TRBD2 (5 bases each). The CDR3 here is CASSLDDGGVSKQFF. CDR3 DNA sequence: TGTGCCAGCAGCTTAGATGATGGGGGAGTGTCTAAGCAGTTCTTC.